This T cell receptor beta chain derives from a study of T cell changes during pregnancy in multiple sclerosis. V lost 1 base to trimming and J lost 8 bases, with 15 bases between them. The CDR3 length is 15 residues. The germline gives CDR1 MGHRA, CDR2 YSYEKL. Some clones are missing from TCRdb's copy, which holds only in-frame ones; the method was immunoSEQ multiplex PCR. Of approximately 89,000 clones in the sample, 94% were seen once. The V and J genes are TRBV4-1 and TRBJ2-1; D possibly corresponds to TRBD2 (6 bases). Source: peripheral blood, taken after pregnancy. This TCR derives from a female donor in good health, enrolled as a control in a pregnancy study. The CDR3 reads CASSQAVAAGHEQFF. CDR3 nucleotides: TGCGCCAGCAGCCAAGCGGTAGCGGCGGGCCATGAGCAGTTCTTC.